A selection of T cell receptor beta chains follows, all from one sample in a study of cytomegalovirus exposure and HLA in healthy donors. The data were produced by immunoSEQ multiplex PCR, yet TCRdb's version contains in-frame clones alone and is incomplete. Among about 230,000 clones listed, more than 70% were seen once. Sequenced input: PBMCs. These receptors were collected from a boy between 10 and 17 years old in good health and CMV-seronegative. The CDR3 runs from the conserved cysteine through the conserved F or W. A D gene is named only where the DNA matches it firmly. The size entry is marked missing in some rows and otherwise reads once, few, many or a size class.

j_call,v_call,clone_size,d_call,cdr3_nt,cdr3_aa
TRBJ1-5,TRBV18,NA,TRBD1,TGTGCCAGCTCACCTTCAGGGGGCGGGAATCAGCCCCAGCATTTT,CASSPSGGGNQPQHF
TRBJ2-7,TRBV6-1,few,NA,TGTGCCAGCAGTGAAGGACTCTACGAGCAGTACTTC,CASSEGLYEQYF
TRBJ2-3,TRBV6-5,NA,NA,TGTGCCAGCAAAAGGGGCGTCGGCACAGATACGCAGTATTTT,CASKRGVGTDTQYF
TRBJ2-3,TRBV5-6,once,NA,TGTGCCAGCAGCTTGGCCGTGAGGTCCCTCAGCACAGATACGCAGTATTTT,CASSLAVRSLSTDTQYF
TRBJ1-1,TRBV9,NA,TRBD1,TGTGCCAGCAGCGGAGGGGACAGGGGGCTCTACACTGAAGCTTTCTTT,CASSGGDRGLYTEAFF
TRBJ1-6,TRBV30,once,NA,TGTGCCTGGAGTCCGTCGGAGAATTCACCCCTCCACTTT,CAWSPSENSPLHF
TRBJ1-6,TRBV9,NA,NA,TGTGCCAGCAGCGCCCGAGGCGGATCCTATAATTCACCCCTCCACTTT,CASSARGGSYNSPLHF
TRBJ1-1,TRBV28,NA,TRBD1,TGTGCCAGCAGCCTTCCAGGGGGCGCGTACACTGAAGCTTTCTTT,CASSLPGGAYTEAFF
TRBJ2-7,TRBV27,NA,TRBD1,TGTGCCAGCAGTGCGACAGGGGTTCCCTACGAGCAGTACTTC,CASSATGVPYEQYF
TRBJ2-5,TRBV30,NA,TRBD2,TGTGCCTGGAGTCTGGGGGGGACTGCGGCCCAGTACTTC,CAWSLGGTAAQYF
TRBJ2-1,TRBV7-8,NA,TRBD1,TGTGCCAGCAGCTCGACCCCAGGGGGCTTGTTCTTC,CASSSTPGGLFF
TRBJ1-5,TRBV7-9,NA,NA,TGTGCCAGCAGCGAACATAGCAATCAGCCCCAGCATTTT,CASSEHSNQPQHF
TRBJ2-4,TRBV12-5,NA,TRBD1,TGTGCTAGTGGCCGGGACAGTCTAGTAGCCAAAAACATTCAGTACTTC,CASGRDSLVAKNIQYF
TRBJ2-1,TRBV7-2,NA,TRBD2,TGTGCCAGCAGCTTACCGGGAGGGCCTCGTGGCAATGAGCAGTTCTTC,CASSLPGGPRGNEQFF
TRBJ2-5,TRBV30,NA,TRBD2,TGTGCCTGGAGTACACTTCCTTGGACTAGCGGAGAAGAGACCCAGTACTTC,CAWSTLPWTSGEETQYF
TRBJ1-1,TRBV9,NA,NA,TGTGCCAGCAGTGCCCAGGGGACGAACACTGAAGCTTTCTTT,CASSAQGTNTEAFF
TRBJ1-3,TRBV19,NA,TRBD1,TGTGCCAGTAGTGTGGGACAGGTCGGACTCTACTCTGAAAACACCATATATTTT,CASSVGQVGLYSENTIYF
TRBJ2-2,TRBV2,NA,NA,TGTGCCAGCACTGAGGGCCTTAACACCGGGGAGCTGTTTTTT,CASTEGLNTGELFF
TRBJ1-5,TRBV6-6,NA,NA,TGTGCCAGCACCCCTCGTCCGGGGATTAGCAATCAGCCCCAGCATTTT,CASTPRPGISNQPQHF
TRBJ2-1,TRBV11-2,few,TRBD2,TGTGCCAGCGACCCTAGCGGGATGTCCAATGAGCAGTTCTTC,CASDPSGMSNEQFF
TRBJ2-3,TRBV11-2,NA,NA,TGTGCCAGCAGCCCCGGGACTAGCACAGATACGCAGTATTTT,CASSPGTSTDTQYF
TRBJ2-3,TRBV9,NA,NA,TGTGCCAGCGTACCCGGGACTGGATACACAGATACGCAGTATTTT,CASVPGTGYTDTQYF
TRBJ1-1,TRBV7-9,NA,NA,TGTGCCAGCAGCTGGTCGGGTGGGGCTTTCTTT,CASSWSGGAFF
TRBJ1-3,TRBV25-1,NA,TRBD1,TGTGCCAGCAGTGGTCCAGGGGGGGGAAACACCATATATTTT,CASSGPGGGNTIYF
TRBJ2-7,TRBV4-2,NA,NA,TGTGCCAGCAGCCAAGATCTTTCCGACGAGCAGTACTTC,CASSQDLSDEQYF
TRBJ2-5,TRBV4-1,few,NA,TGCGCCAGCAGCCAGGGGACTGTGGGCGGGGCGGGAGAGACCCAGTACTTC,CASSQGTVGGAGETQYF
TRBJ1-2,TRBV4-1,NA,TRBD1,TGCGCCAGCAGCCAAGGCACCAGGACAGGGCGGCGGGGCTACACCTTC,CASSQGTRTGRRGYTF
TRBJ1-3,TRBV7-2,NA,NA,TGTGCCAGCAGCTCATCGGACATGGTTGGAAACACCATATATTTT,CASSSSDMVGNTIYF
TRBJ1-3,TRBV5-1,NA,NA,TGCGCCAGCAGCCTAACTGCGGGGGGCGGTGGAAACACCATATATTTT,CASSLTAGGGGNTIYF
TRBJ2-5,TRBV29-1,NA,NA,TGCAGAGCTGCGGATGTTGGTACGGAGACCCAGTACTTC,CRAADVGTETQYF
TRBJ1-3,TRBV18,NA,NA,TGTGCCAGCTCACCACCGGCCGGGAGGCACACCATATATTTT,CASSPPAGRHTIYF
TRBJ1-5,TRBV2,NA,NA,TGTGCCAGCGCGAACCCCACCGCAGGCAACAATCAGCCCCAGCATTTT,CASANPTAGNNQPQHF
TRBJ1-1,TRBV9,few,TRBD1,TGTGCCAGCAGCGTGACAGGGGGATCCACTGAAGCTTTCTTT,CASSVTGGSTEAFF
TRBJ1-2,TRBV19,NA,TRBD1,TGTGCCAGTAGTACGTGGGACAGGGGGTTTTCTGCCTATGGCTACACCTTC,CASSTWDRGFSAYGYTF
TRBJ1-5,TRBV30,NA,TRBD1,TGTGCCTGGAGCCCCCTAAGGACAGGGATCCCTACGCCCCAGCATTTT,CAWSPLRTGIPTPQHF
TRBJ1-1,TRBV25-1,NA,TRBD1,TGTGCCAGCAGTAGGGGACAGGTGAACACTGAAGCTTTCTTT,CASSRGQVNTEAFF
TRBJ1-2,TRBV18,NA,NA,TGTGCCAGCTCAAGGGAGGTCGTTAACTACGGCTACACCTTC,CASSREVVNYGYTF
TRBJ1-4,TRBV30,NA,TRBD1,TGTGCCGCAAACAGGGGATATGATGAAAAACTGTTTTTT,CAANRGYDEKLFF
TRBJ1-6,TRBV30,NA,NA,TGTGCCTGGAGCTTCGGGGTACTGGGAAAACTCCCCCTCCACTTT,CAWSFGVLGKLPLHF
TRBJ1-1,TRBV10-3,once,NA,TGTGCCATCAGTGAGTCTGGGGGGGCAGATTCGGGCACTGAAGCTTTCTTT,CAISESGGADSGTEAFF
TRBJ2-1,TRBV6-1,NA,TRBD2,TGTGCCAGCAGTGAAGCTAGCGGGAGGTTGGATGAGCAGTTCTTC,CASSEASGRLDEQFF
TRBJ1-4,TRBV6-5,few,TRBD1,TGTGCCAGCGCGCTCAGGGGGTACGAGGAAAAACTGTTTTTT,CASALRGYEEKLFF
TRBJ1-4,TRBV2,NA,TRBD1,TGTGCCAGCATTTTCTTGGGACAGGGGCTTGAAAAACTGTTTTTT,CASIFLGQGLEKLFF
TRBJ1-5,TRBV2,NA,NA,TGTGCCAGCAGTGTACAGGATAGCAATCAGCCCCAGCATTTT,CASSVQDSNQPQHF
TRBJ2-2,TRBV5-1,NA,TRBD1,TGCGCCAGCAGCCCGCGCCGGGACAGCAACACCGGGGAGCTGTTTTTT,CASSPRRDSNTGELFF
TRBJ1-1,TRBV6-5,NA,TRBD1,TGTGCCAGCCAGCGGACAGGGGGCTCGGCTGAAGCTTTCTTT,CASQRTGGSAEAFF
TRBJ1-1,TRBV19,few,NA,TGTGCCAGCGGGACCGGGAGGAACACTGAAGCTTTCTTT,CASGTGRNTEAFF
TRBJ2-1,TRBV6-4,NA,TRBD2,TGTGCCAGCAGCGTAAGCGGGGAGGCACGTGAGCAGTTCTTC,CASSVSGEAREQFF
TRBJ2-5,TRBV29-1,NA,TRBD2,TGCAGCGTTGGGCGGGAGATACAGACCCAGTACTTC,CSVGREIQTQYF